These 16 T cell receptor beta chains came from one sample sequenced in a study of blood T cell repertoires in COVID-19. Sequenced by immunoSEQ multiplex PCR; TCRdb stores in-frame clones only, minus some. Of approximately 63,000 clones detected, 86% appear once; the ten largest clones hold approximately 1.2%. Sequenced sample: peripheral blood. These receptors were taken from a woman aged 80 or over with acute or convalescent COVID-19.

The V gene is TRBV6-5, the J gene TRBJ1-2; TRBD1 matches 9 bases. After removal of 5 bases from V and 4 bases from J, the junction contained 8 bases not matched to a gene. The CDR3 consists of 15 residues. Looked up from germline, CDR1 is MNHEY and CDR2 is SVGAGI. This CDR3 is CASSLRDRARYGYTF. In nucleotides, the CDR3 is TGTGCCAGCAGTCTCCGGGACAGGGCACGCTATGGCTACACCTTC.

The V gene is TRBV5-1, the J gene TRBJ2-7; TRBD1 agrees at 10 bases. This CDR3 has 16 residues. Germline CDR1 is SGHRS and CDR2 is YFSETQ. J gave up 5 bases and V 1 base, and 9 bases lay outside the gene matches. The DNA for the CDR3 is TGCGCCAGCAGCTTGCCTAGTCCCGGGACAGGGGACGAGCAGTACTTC. This encodes CASSLPSPGTGDEQYF.

J is TRBJ1-6 and V is TRBV27; D may be TRBD1 (6 bases). Germline-derived CDR1 and CDR2 are MNHEY and SMNVEV (reference sequence). Trimming shortened V by 3 bases and J by 6 bases, and 12 bases separated the two germline ends. The CDR3 is made up of 15 amino acids. The CDR3 reads CASSFGQFANSPLHF. CDR3 DNA: TGTGCCAGCAGTTTCGGACAGTTTGCTAATTCACCCCTCCACTTT.

This chain joins TRBV28 and TRBJ1-1; D may be TRBD1 (5 bases). CDR1 MDHEN and CDR2 SYDVKM come from the germline V gene. V was pared by 6 bases and J by 6 bases, with 11 bases between. The CDR3 is 12 residues long. CDR3 protein: CASRSRASEAFF. CDR3 nucleotide sequence: TGTGCCAGCAGATCCAGGGCCTCTGAAGCTTTCTTT.

The chain has TRBV30 and TRBJ2-5; D uncertain. Germline lookup yields CDR1 GTSNPN and CDR2 SVGIG (reference sequence). With 2 bases removed from V and 5 bases from J, the gap between germline ends came to 9 bases. The CDR3 totals 12 residues. The CDR3 protein is CAWSRGQETQYF. In DNA, the CDR3 is TGTGCCTGGAGTAGAGGTCAGGAGACCCAGTACTTC.

The chain carries TRBV30 and TRBJ2-2; 11 bases are a match to TRBD2. Trimming took 0 bases from V and 2 from J; bases not matched to a gene: 14. This CDR3 comprises 20 residues. CDR1 and CDR2 (germline): GTSNPN, SVGIG (reference sequence). DNA for the CDR3: TGTGCCTGGAGTGTCGAGTATACACTAGCGGGGGCTATAAACACCGGGGAGCTGTTTTTT. Protein product: CAWSVEYTLAGAINTGELFF.

V usage is TRBV6-5 and J usage is TRBJ2-7, with 9 nucleotides matching TRBD2. CDR3 length: 15 amino acids. The germline V gene has CDR1 MNHEY and CDR2 SVGAGI. J lost 6 bases, V lost 5 bases, and 11 bases had no gene match. CDR3 sequence reads: CASSPRVAGAGEQYF. CDR3 DNA sequence: TGTGCCAGCAGTCCCAGGGTAGCGGGAGCGGGCGAGCAGTACTTC.

CDR3 residues: CASSQGLSGGDGYTF. CDR3 bases: TGTGCCAGCAGCCAAGGCCTTTCGGGGGGAGACGGCTACACCTTC. V usage is TRBV28 and J usage is TRBJ1-2; D may be TRBD1 (5 bases). Trimming shortened V by 6 bases and J by 8 bases, and 22 bases separated the two germline ends. The CDR3 totals 15 residues. Germline CDR1 is MDHEN and CDR2 is SYDVKM.

The rearrangement uses TRBV6-2 or TRBV6-3 and TRBJ1-1; 9 nucleotides line up with TRBD1. This CDR3 has 13 residues. The V gene end was trimmed by 6 bases and the J gene end by 12 bases; junction bases not matched to a gene: 11. The V gene's germline CDR1 is MNHEY and CDR2 SVGEGT. The DNA of the CDR3 is TGTGCCAGCAGCTTACTTGGGACAGGGAGAACTTTCTTT. Amino acids: CASSLLGTGRTFF.

V usage is TRBV21-1 and J usage is TRBJ2-7; TRBD1 reflects the table's D call only, with no check against the DNA. TRBV21-1 is an annotated pseudogene. The CDR3 is made up of 15 amino acids. CDR3 sequence reads: CASSKALWPPYEQYF. CDR3 in DNA: TGTGCCAGCAGCAAAGCGCTTTGGCCTCCCTACGAGCAGTACTTC.

The J gene is TRBJ1-5, the V gene TRBV30; D might be TRBD1 (5 bases). The CDR3 runs 13 residues. The V gene's germline CDR1 is GTSNPN and CDR2 SVGIG (reference sequence). V lost 2 bases, J lost 2 bases, and 7 bases lay in between. In nucleotides, the CDR3 is TGTGCCTGGAGTACGGGGGGCAATCAGCCCCAGCATTTT. This translates into CAWSTGGNQPQHF.

This chain uses TRBV3-1 (or the pseudogene TRBV3-2) with TRBJ2-5; D possibly corresponds to TRBD2 (5 bases). The CDR3 covers 14 residues. The V gene's germline CDR1 is LGHDT and CDR2 YNNKEL (reference sequence). Deletions cut 2 bases from V and 4 bases from J, with 11 bases between. CDR3 region: CASSQSLAGETQYF. CDR3 coding DNA: TGTGCCAGCAGCCAATCCCTGGCGGGAGAGACCCAGTACTTC.

As concerns this clone: Mismatch with germline at one junction end may stem from a read error. The rearrangement joins TRBV5-1 to TRBJ2-1; D ambiguous. Germline V CDR1 and CDR2: SGHRS, YFSETQ. The CDR3 is made up of 11 amino acids. In nucleotides, the CDR3 is TGCGCCAGCAGCTTCGGTCCCACTCCGGTCTTC. Encoded protein: CASSFGPTPVF.

The V call is TRBV19, the J call TRBJ1-1; TRBD1 matches 7 bases. The V gene end was trimmed by 5 bases and the J gene end by 1 base; junction bases not matched to a gene: 4. This CDR3 has 14 amino acids. Per germline, CDR1 LNHDA and CDR2 SQIVND (reference sequence). CDR3 coding DNA: TGTGCCAGTAGTTGGGGACAGCCGAACACTGAAGCTTTCTTT. Protein sequence: CASSWGQPNTEAFF.

The chain joins TRBV10-3 to TRBJ2-7; TRBD2 matches at 13 bases. The junction had 8 bases not matched to a gene; V was cut back by 3 bases and J by 3 bases. This CDR3 comprises 17 residues. Germline V lookup: CDR1 ENHRY, CDR2 SYGVKD. This CDR3 reads CAISDSGLAGTNYEQYF. CDR3 bases: TGTGCCATCAGTGACTCGGGACTAGCGGGAACTAACTACGAGCAGTACTTC.

The chain employs TRBV30 and TRBJ2-2; 12 nucleotides line up with TRBD2. V lost 0 bases, J lost 4 bases, and 6 bases stayed unmatched. CDR1 and CDR2 from the germline V gene are GTSNPN and SVGIG (reference sequence). This CDR3 contains 17 residues. CDR3 bases: TGTGCCTGGAGTGTACTAGCGGGAGGTAGGGGCACCGGGGAGCTGTTTTTT. Amino acid sequence: CAWSVLAGGRGTGELFF. The entire variable domain, with the rest obtained from reference TRBV30 and TRBJ2-2, is as follows: SQTIHQWPATLVQPVGSPLSLECTVEGTSNPNLYWYRQAAGRGLQLLFYSVGIGQISSEVPQNLSASRPQDRQFILSSKKLLLSDSGFYLCAWSVLAGGRGTGELFFGEGSRLTVL.